The entry below describes one T cell receptor (beta chain). This sample is part of a study of blood T cell repertoires in COVID-19. About the study: Sites in the United States, Italy and Spain provided acute and convalescent COVID-19 samples. From T cells, B-cell-depleted T cells, or PBMCs came the material, which was cDNA or gDNA.

Repertoires were generated with immunoSEQ multiplex PCR, while TCRdb's copy carries only in-frame clones and drops some. The sample contains approximately 210,000 clones, approximately 85% of which appear only once. The sample was peripheral blood. This TCR was recovered from a woman aged 45-65 years with active or convalescent COVID-19.

This chain's CDR3 is CASSEAARGFDGTQYF. The CDR3 bases are TGTGCCAGCAGTGAAGCGGCGAGAGGGTTCGATGGCACCCAGTACTTC. The rearrangement uses TRBV6-1 and TRBJ2-5; a weak D match, TRBD2 (5 bases). Trimming cost V 0 bases and J 8 bases, with 19 bases left between them. CDR3 length: 16 amino acids. Germline values: CDR1 MNHNS, CDR2 SASEGT.